The TCR beta chain under discussion was sequenced for a study of blood T cell repertoires in COVID-19. This CDR3 has 18 amino acids. V lost 4 bases, J lost 4 bases, and 17 bases stayed unmatched. Germline loops: CDR1 SGHRS, CDR2 YFSETQ. In the 2 weeks before study entry, exposed participants met a COVID-19 case, which was PCR-confirmed or clinician-diagnosed. TCRdb's copy holds only in-frame clones and misses some; the assay was immunoSEQ multiplex PCR. The sample has almost 350,000 clones; about 88% are singletons. What was sequenced was PBMCs or T cells enriched from blood (not recorded which). The chain has TRBV5-1 and TRBJ1-2; 9 bases line up with TRBD1. The receptor was isolated from a woman aged 25 to 45 who had been exposed to COVID-19. CDR3 bases: TGCGCCAGCAGCCAAATAGCCGGGACAGGGCGATTCGGCTATGGCTACACCTTC. As protein: CASSQIAGTGRFGYGYTF. The variable domain in full, with the rest retrieved from reference TRBV5-1 and TRBJ1-2, is KAGVTQTPRYLIKTRGQQVTLSCSPISGHRSVSWYQQTPGQGLQFLFEYFSETQRNKGNFPGRFSGRQFSNSRSEMNVSTLELGDSALYLCASSQIAGTGRFGYGYTFGSGTRLTVV.